These 11 T cell receptor beta chains came from one sample sequenced in a study of cytomegalovirus exposure and HLA in healthy donors. The PCR had 60 Vbeta and 13 Jbeta primers. Method: immunoSEQ multiplex PCR; TCRdb's copy keeps in-frame clones and lacks some. The sample lists roughly 160,000 clones, over 80% occurring once. Sequencing was done on a sample of PBMCs. These receptors were collected from a male donor in good health and CMV-seronegative.

The chain combines TRBV6-5 with TRBJ2-1; a weak D match, TRBD2 (5 bases). V lost 5 bases and J lost 6, with 17 bases in between. The germline CDR1 and CDR2 sequences are MNHEY and SVGAGI. The CDR3 is 15 amino acids. In nucleotides, the CDR3 is TGTGCCAGCAGTCCTATTCTCCCCGAGGGCAATGAGCAGTTCTTC. This translates into CASSPILPEGNEQFF.

This clone was seen just once. The rearrangement uses TRBV10-3 and TRBJ2-2; 10 positions agree with TRBD2. J lost 0 bases, V lost 7 bases, and 5 bases had no gene match. The germline CDR1 and CDR2 sequences are ENHRY and SYGVKD. The CDR3 extends over 16 amino acids. In DNA form, the CDR3 reads TGTGCCATCAATAGCGGGGGGATGGCGAACACCGGGGAGCTGTTTTTT. Amino acids: CAINSGGMANTGELFF.

The V and J genes are TRBV2 and TRBJ1-2, with 8 positions matching TRBD1. The trim removed 1 base at V and 4 bases at J, leaving 5 bases unmatched. From germline, CDR1 is SNHLY and CDR2 FYNNEI. The CDR3 is made up of 15 amino acids. The CDR3 DNA is TGTGCCAGCAGTGAAGTAACAGGGGGGAGCTATGGCTACACCTTC. Amino acid sequence: CASSEVTGGSYGYTF.

The DNA for the CDR3 is TGTGCCAGCAGCTTAGGGGGCGGACGAGCCCACCTTAGCACAGATACGCAGTATTTT. Amino acids: CASSLGGGRAHLSTDTQYF. The gene calls are TRBV11-3 and TRBJ2-3; tentative D call: TRBD1 (5 bases). Germline loops: CDR1 SGHNT, CDR2 YENEEA. The CDR3 sequence is 19 residues long. Deletions cut 1 base from V and 0 bases from J, with 20 bases between. The full variable domain, completed using reference TRBV11-3 and TRBJ2-3, is EAGVVQSPRYKIIEKKQPVAFWCNPISGHNTLYWYLQNLGQGPELLIRYENEEAVDDSQLPKDRFSAERLKGVDSTLKIQPAELGDSAVYLCASSLGGGRAHLSTDTQYFGPGTRLTVL.

This sequence joins TRBV6-5 and TRBJ2-5; 8 bases line up with TRBD1. This CDR3 has 15 residues. With 5 bases clipped from V and 2 bases from J, the junction kept 7 bases outside the gene matches. Germline-derived CDR1 and CDR2 are MNHEY and SVGAGI. DNA of the CDR3: TGTGCCAGCAGTGCCTCCGGGACAGGTCAAGAGACCCAGTACTTC. It encodes CASSASGTGQETQYF.

The chain links TRBV28 to TRBJ1-5; unclear D gene. CDR1 MDHEN and CDR2 SYDVKM come from the germline V gene. The CDR3 is made up of 14 amino acids. Trimming shortened V by 5 bases and J by 6 bases, and 14 bases separated the two germline ends. The CDR3 is CASSPNLRSQPQHF. The CDR3 bases are TGTGCCAGCAGTCCAAACCTAAGAAGTCAGCCCCAGCATTTT.

The chain employs TRBV2 and TRBJ2-7; 8 nucleotides line up with TRBD1. This CDR3 has 16 residues. V shed 4 bases and J 0 bases; nucleotides not matched to a gene: 8. Germline V CDR1 and CDR2: SNHLY, FYNNEI. The CDR3 nucleotides read TGTGCCAGCAGTGTGAGGGACAGGCAATACTCCTACGAGCAGTACTTC. It is translated as CASSVRDRQYSYEQYF.

In this sample, this clone turned up a few times. The chain has TRBV11-2 and TRBJ1-1; D is undetermined. The length of the CDR3 is 12 residues. V dropped 2 bases and J dropped 8 bases, with 9 bases sitting between them. The germline V gene encodes CDR1 SGHAT and CDR2 FQNNGV. Written as DNA, the CDR3 is TGTGCCAGCAGCTTAATGCGATACGAAGCTTTCTTT. Protein: CASSLMRYEAFF.

The chain recombines TRBV5-4 with TRBJ1-2, with TRBD1 matching 10 bases. This CDR3 comprises 13 residues. The trim removed 4 bases at V and 7 bases at J, leaving 4 bases unmatched. CDR1 and CDR2 (germline): SGHNT, YYREEE (reference sequence). CDR3 protein: CASSPRQGAGYTF. DNA of the CDR3: TGTGCCAGCAGCCCACGACAGGGGGCTGGCTACACCTTC. Looking up the rest from reference TRBV5-4 and TRBJ1-2 gives the full variable domain: ETGVTQSPTHLIKTRGQQVTLRCSSQSGHNTVSWYQQALGQGPQFIFQYYREEENGRGNFPPRFSGLQFPNYSSELNVNALELDDSALYLCASSPRQGAGYTFGSGTRLTVV.

The genes are TRBV18 and TRBJ2-5, with TRBD1 identical over 8 bases. CDR1 and CDR2 (germline): KGHSH, LQKENI. The V and J ends lost 4 bases and 5 bases, in that order; junction bases with no gene match: 9. This CDR3 region has 15 residues. The CDR3 DNA is TGTGCCAGCTCACTCACGACAGGGGCTCGGGAGACCCAGTACTTC. It translates to CASSLTTGARETQYF.

The chain couples TRBV27 to TRBJ1-5; perhaps TRBD1 as D (6 bases). Trimming cost V 8 bases and J 0 bases, with 11 bases left between them. The CDR3 runs 14 residues. Germline loops: CDR1 MNHEY, CDR2 SMNVEV (reference sequence). The CDR3 nucleotides read TGTGCCAGCTCCAGGGGCTATAGCAATCAGCCCCAGCATTTT. Translated: CASSRGYSNQPQHF.